This entry lists 9 T cell receptor beta chains sequenced from one sample in a study of cytomegalovirus exposure and HLA in healthy donors. PCR was performed using 60 Vbeta and 13 Jbeta primers. Measured with immunoSEQ multiplex PCR; TCRdb has only the in-frame clones, and not every one. The sample shows over 45,000 clones, and approximately 2.1% sits with its ten largest clones. Sequenced sample: PBMCs. The receptors derive from a woman younger than 35 in good health and CMV-seronegative.

The chain uses TRBV11-2 and TRBJ2-3; perhaps TRBD1 as D (5 bases). The CDR3 has 15 amino acids. Germline V gene sequence: CDR1 SGHAT, CDR2 FQNNGV. Trimming took 8 bases from V and 0 from J, leaving 15 bases between them. This chain's CDR3 is CASGQLQPSTDTQYF. CDR3 sequence (DNA): TGTGCCAGCGGACAACTACAACCTAGCACAGATACGCAGTATTTT.

This chain joins TRBV18 and TRBJ2-1; TRBD2 matches 8 bases. Trimming removed 2 bases from V and 5 bases from J; junction bases left unmatched: 5. The CDR3 sequence is 15 residues long. Per germline, CDR1 KGHSH and CDR2 LQKENI. CDR3 nucleotide sequence: TGTGCCAGCTCACCAGCAGCGGGGGATGACAATGAGCAGTTCTTC. This gives the protein CASSPAAGDDNEQFF.

The chain couples TRBV6-5 to TRBJ1-5; TRBD1 is a possible D gene (6 bases). Deletions cut 6 bases from V and 4 bases from J, with 13 bases between. The CDR3 sequence is 14 residues long. In germline, CDR1 is MNHEY, CDR2 SVGAGI. CDR3 DNA sequence: TGTGCCAGCAGCCCACAGGGTCGAAATCAGCCCCAGCATTTT. This sequence encodes CASSPQGRNQPQHF.

The chain combines TRBV28 with TRBJ1-5; 10 nucleotides match TRBD1. There are 15 residues in the CDR3. The J segment lost 6 bases and the V segment lost 5 bases, leaving 7 bases of the junction unmatched. CDR1 is MDHEN, CDR2 SYDVKM, per germline. The CDR3 here is CASSIPTGGFQPQHF. Written as DNA, the CDR3 is TGTGCCAGCAGTATCCCGACAGGGGGCTTTCAGCCCCAGCATTTT.

This chain joins TRBV7-9 and TRBJ1-1; D ambiguous. The CDR3 loop spans 15 amino acids. Germline lookup yields CDR1 SEHNR and CDR2 FQNEAQ (reference sequence). Trimming took 2 bases from V and 0 from J, leaving 10 bases between them. The CDR3 spells CASSLSVTMNTEAFF. DNA for the CDR3: TGTGCCAGCAGCTTAAGCGTTACGATGAACACTGAAGCTTTCTTT.

The rearrangement links TRBV1 to TRBJ2-7; the table's D gene call, TRBD1, was not cross checked with the DNA. TRBV1 is assigned pseudogene status. The CDR3 runs 16 residues. The DNA for the CDR3 is TGCACCAGCAGCCAGGGGACAGGGGGCCGGGGCTACGAGCAGTACTTC. It translates to CTSSQGTGGRGYEQYF.

This rearrangement joins TRBV6-4 to TRBJ2-7, with 7 bases lining up with TRBD2. The CDR3 has 19 residues. Germline trimming cut 4 bases from V and 4 bases from J; bases unmatched to any gene: 22. Germline CDR1 MRHNA, CDR2 SNTAGT. The DNA of the CDR3 is TGTGCCAGCAGTGGAAGGAACAACTTCCCACCACCCGGGAGGTACGAGCAGTACTTC. Residues: CASSGRNNFPPPGRYEQYF.

The V call is TRBV5-1, the J call TRBJ2-3; D possibly corresponds to TRBD1 (6 bases). Germline CDR1 reads SGHRS; CDR2 reads YFSETQ. This CDR3 is built from 14 residues. V was clipped by 8 bases and J by 0 bases, with 13 bases between them. The CDR3 is CASSRGPSTDTQYF. CDR3 coding DNA: TGCGCCAGTTCCAGGGGCCCCAGCACAGATACGCAGTATTTT.

The chain links TRBV9 to TRBJ2-1, with 7 bases lining up with TRBD2. V lost 0 bases and J lost 12; bases outside the gene matches: 3. In germline, CDR1 is SGDLS, CDR2 YYNGEE. This CDR3 contains 12 residues. The CDR3 region has the DNA TGTGCCAGCAGCGTAGCTGGGGGGGGGCAGTTCTTC. Its protein product is CASSVAGGGQFF.